This T cell receptor (beta chain) was identified during a study of low-dose radiotherapy and immunotherapy resistance in tumors. Study as a whole: With fractions of 0.5 Gy given every 2 weeks, Cohort 1 accumulated a total of 6.5 Gy.

Between the trimmed V and J ends, which lost 6 bases and 8 bases, there was a span of 19 bases. The CDR3 sequence is 15 residues long. CDR1 and CDR2 (germline): PRHDT, FYEKMQ (reference sequence). Donors were treated with nivolumab, ipilimumab, aspirin, and low-dose cyclophosphamide and radiotherapy. First-strand cDNA relied on TRAV- and TRBV-specific primers spanning alpha and beta chains. TCR amplification used around 20 PCR cycles, a constant-region primer and a V-primer adapter. TCRdb reanalysed the reads using MiXCR and keeps one entry per CDR3 protein. Here the sample spans 8,500 to 10,000 distinct CDR3 sequences, 40% to 55% being singletons.

The chain combines TRBV13 with TRBJ1-4; TRBD1 might be the D (5 bases). The sequence was collected from a human donor with advanced metastatic prostate, ovarian, gallbladder or colorectal cancer (not recorded which). This table probably holds off-target reads from a library built for another chain. CDR3: CASSDAGGRREKLFF. CDR3 nucleotides: TGTGCCAGCAGTGACGCCGGGGGGAGACGGGAAAAACTGTTTTTT.